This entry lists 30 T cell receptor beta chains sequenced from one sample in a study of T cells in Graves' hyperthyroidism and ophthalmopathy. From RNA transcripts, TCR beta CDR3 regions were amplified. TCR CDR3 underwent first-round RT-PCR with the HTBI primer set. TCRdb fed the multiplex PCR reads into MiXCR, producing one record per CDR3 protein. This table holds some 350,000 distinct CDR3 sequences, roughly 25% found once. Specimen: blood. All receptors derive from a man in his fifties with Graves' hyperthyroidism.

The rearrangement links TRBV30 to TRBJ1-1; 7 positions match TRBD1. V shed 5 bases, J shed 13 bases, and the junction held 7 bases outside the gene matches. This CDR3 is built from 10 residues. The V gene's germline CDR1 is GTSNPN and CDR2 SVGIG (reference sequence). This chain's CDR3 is CAWAGTEVFF. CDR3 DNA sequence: TGTGCCTGGGCAGGGACAGAGGTTTTCTTT.

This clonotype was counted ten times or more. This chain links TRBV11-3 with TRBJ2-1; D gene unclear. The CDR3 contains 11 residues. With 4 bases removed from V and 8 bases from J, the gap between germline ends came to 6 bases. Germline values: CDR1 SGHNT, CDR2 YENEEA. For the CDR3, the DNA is TGTGCCAGCAGCTCGGGTTATGAGCAGTTCTTC. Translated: CASSSGYEQFF.

The CDR3 DNA reads as TGTGCCAGTAGTATTTCACAGGACAGGGGGAGCTCCTACGAGCAGTACTTC. Amino acids: CASSISQDRGSSYEQYF. The rearrangement uses TRBV19 and TRBJ2-7; 10 positions match TRBD1. This CDR3 has 17 amino acids. Germline CDR1 and CDR2: LNHDA and SQIVND (reference sequence). With V trimmed by 3 bases and J by 0 bases, 8 bases remained unmatched. The variable domain in full, with the rest retrieved from reference TRBV19 and TRBJ2-7, is DGGITQSPKYLFRKEGQNVTLSCEQNLNHDAMYWYRQDPGQGLRLIYYSQIVNDFQKGDIAEGYSVSREKKESFPLTVTSAQKNPTAFYLCASSISQDRGSSYEQYFGPGTRLTVT.

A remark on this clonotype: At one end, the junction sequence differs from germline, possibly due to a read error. The CDR3 region has the DNA TGTGCCAGCAGTGAGATGGGCCGGGTTCAATTC. Encoded protein: CASSEMGRVQF. The V and J genes are TRBV2 and TRBJ2-7; D is unclear. The germline V gene has CDR1 SNHLY and CDR2 FYNNEI. This CDR3 spans 11 amino acids.

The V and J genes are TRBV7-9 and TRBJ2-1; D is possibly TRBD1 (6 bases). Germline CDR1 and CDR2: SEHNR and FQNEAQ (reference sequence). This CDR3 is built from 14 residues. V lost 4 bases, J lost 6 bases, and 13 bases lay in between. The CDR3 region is CASSSTGFSNEQFF. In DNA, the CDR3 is TGTGCCAGCAGCTCCACAGGGTTTAGCAATGAGCAGTTCTTC.

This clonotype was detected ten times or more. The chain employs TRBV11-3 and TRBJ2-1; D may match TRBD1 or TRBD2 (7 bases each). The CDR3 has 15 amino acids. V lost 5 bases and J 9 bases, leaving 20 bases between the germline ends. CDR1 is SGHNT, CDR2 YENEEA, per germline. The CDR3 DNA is TGTGCCAGCAGCCCTACAGGGGCGGGAGAGGGTGAGCAGTTCTTC. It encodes CASSPTGAGEGEQFF.

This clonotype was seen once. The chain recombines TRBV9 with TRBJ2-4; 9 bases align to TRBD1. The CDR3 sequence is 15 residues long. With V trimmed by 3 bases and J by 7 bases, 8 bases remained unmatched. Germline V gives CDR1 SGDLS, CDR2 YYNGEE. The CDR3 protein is CASSGTGTGSNIQYF. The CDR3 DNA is TGTGCCAGCAGCGGAACCGGGACAGGGAGTAACATTCAGTACTTC.

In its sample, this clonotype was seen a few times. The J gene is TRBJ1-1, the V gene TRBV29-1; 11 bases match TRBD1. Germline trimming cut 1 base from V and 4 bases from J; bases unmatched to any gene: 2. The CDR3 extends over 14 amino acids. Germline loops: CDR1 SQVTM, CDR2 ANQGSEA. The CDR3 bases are TGCAGCGTTGAAGGGGACAGGGGGGCCACTGAAGCTTTCTTT. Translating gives CSVEGDRGATEAFF. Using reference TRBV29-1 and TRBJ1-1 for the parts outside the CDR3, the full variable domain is SAVISQKPSRDICQRGTSLTIQCQVDSQVTMMFWYRQQPGQSLTLIATANQGSEATYESGFVIDKFPISRPNLTFSTLTVSNMSPEDSSIYLCSVEGDRGATEAFFGQGTRLTVV.

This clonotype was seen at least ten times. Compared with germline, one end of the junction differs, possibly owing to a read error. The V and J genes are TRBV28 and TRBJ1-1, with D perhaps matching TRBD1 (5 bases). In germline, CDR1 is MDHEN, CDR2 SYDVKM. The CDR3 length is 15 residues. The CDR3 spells CASSVWGEENTEAFF. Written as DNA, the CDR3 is TGTGCCAGCAGTGTATGGGGGGAGGAAAACACTGAAGCTTTCTTT.

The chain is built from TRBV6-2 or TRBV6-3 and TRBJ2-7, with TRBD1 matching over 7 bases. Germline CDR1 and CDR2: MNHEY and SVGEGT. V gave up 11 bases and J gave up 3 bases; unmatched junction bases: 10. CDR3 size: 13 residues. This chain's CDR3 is CASSRGHGYEQYF. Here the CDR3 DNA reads TGTGCCTCCAGTAGGGGGCATGGCTACGAGCAGTACTTC.

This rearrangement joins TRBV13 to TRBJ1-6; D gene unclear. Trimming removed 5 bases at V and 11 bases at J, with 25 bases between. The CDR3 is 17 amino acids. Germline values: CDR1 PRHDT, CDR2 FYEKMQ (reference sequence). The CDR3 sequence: CASSPRPTLSRTAPLHF. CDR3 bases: TGTGCCAGCAGCCCACGACCAACCCTTAGCCGGACGGCACCCCTCCACTTT.

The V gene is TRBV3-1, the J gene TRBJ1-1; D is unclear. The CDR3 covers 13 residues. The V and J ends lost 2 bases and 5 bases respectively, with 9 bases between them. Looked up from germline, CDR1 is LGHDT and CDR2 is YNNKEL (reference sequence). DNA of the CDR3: TGTGCCAGCAGCCAAAAGGGTAGGACTGAAGCTTTCTTT. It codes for CASSQKGRTEAFF. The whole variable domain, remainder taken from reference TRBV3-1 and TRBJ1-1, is DTAVSQTPKYLVTQMGNDKSIKCEQNLGHDTMYWYKQDSKKFLKIMFSYNNKELIINETVPNRFSPKSPDKAHLNLHINSLELGDSAVYFCASSQKGRTEAFFGQGTRLTVV.

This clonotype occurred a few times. The CDR3 here is CASSPYRGRDDGYTF. The CDR3 nucleotides read TGTGCCAGCTCACCATACAGGGGGCGCGATGATGGCTACACCTTC. The chain links TRBV18 to TRBJ1-2; 9 positions agree with TRBD1. The V gene's germline CDR1 is KGHSH and CDR2 LQKENI. This CDR3 contains 15 residues. With V trimmed by 2 bases and J by 6 bases, 7 bases remained unmatched. Variable domain in full (rest from reference TRBV18 and TRBJ1-2): NAGVMQNPRHLVRRRGQEARLRCSPMKGHSHVYWYRQLPEEGLKFMVYLQKENIIDESGMPKERFSAEFPKEGPSILRIQQVVRGDSAAYFCASSPYRGRDDGYTFGSGTRLTVV.

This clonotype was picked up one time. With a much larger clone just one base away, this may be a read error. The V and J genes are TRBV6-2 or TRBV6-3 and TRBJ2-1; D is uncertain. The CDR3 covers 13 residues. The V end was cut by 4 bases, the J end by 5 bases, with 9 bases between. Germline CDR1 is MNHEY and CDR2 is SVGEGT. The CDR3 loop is CASSCVLDNEQFF. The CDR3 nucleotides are TGTGCCAGCAGTTGCGTACTCGACAATGAGCAGTTCTTC.

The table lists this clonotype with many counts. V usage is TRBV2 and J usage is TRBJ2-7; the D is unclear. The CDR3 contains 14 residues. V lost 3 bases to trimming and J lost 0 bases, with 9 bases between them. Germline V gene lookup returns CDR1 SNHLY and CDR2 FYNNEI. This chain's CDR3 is CASSESGSSYEQYF. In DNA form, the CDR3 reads TGTGCCAGCAGTGAGTCCGGGTCCTCCTACGAGCAGTACTTC.

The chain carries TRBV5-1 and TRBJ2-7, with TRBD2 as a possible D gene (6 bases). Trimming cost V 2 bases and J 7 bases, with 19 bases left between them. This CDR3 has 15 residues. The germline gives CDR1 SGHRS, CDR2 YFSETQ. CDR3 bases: TGCGCCAGCAGCTTTCGAGCGGGCCTAGCCGGGGAGCAGTACTTC. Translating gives CASSFRAGLAGEQYF.

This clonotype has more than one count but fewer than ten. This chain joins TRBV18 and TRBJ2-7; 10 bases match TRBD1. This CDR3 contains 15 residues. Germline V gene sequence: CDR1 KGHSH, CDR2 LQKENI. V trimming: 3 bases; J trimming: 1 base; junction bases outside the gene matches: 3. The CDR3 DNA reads TGTGCCAGCTCACCCGGACAGGGGGGTTCCTACGAGCAGTACTTC. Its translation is CASSPGQGGSYEQYF.

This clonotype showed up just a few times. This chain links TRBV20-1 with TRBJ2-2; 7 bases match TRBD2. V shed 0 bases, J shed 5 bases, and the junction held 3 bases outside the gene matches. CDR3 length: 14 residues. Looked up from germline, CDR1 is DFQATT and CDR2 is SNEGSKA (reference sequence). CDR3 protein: CSAREGGTTGELFF. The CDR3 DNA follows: TGCAGTGCTAGAGAGGGGGGGACGACCGGGGAGCTGTTTTTT.

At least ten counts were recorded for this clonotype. The CDR3 region has the DNA TGTGCCAGCAGTGGTGGGGGACTAGCGGACCAAGAGACCCAGTACTTC. Its protein product is CASSGGGLADQETQYF. This chain uses TRBV2 with TRBJ2-5; TRBD2 agrees at 11 bases. This CDR3 spans 16 amino acids. The germline gives CDR1 SNHLY, CDR2 FYNNEI. J was trimmed by 0 bases and V by 4 bases; bases with no gene match: 4.

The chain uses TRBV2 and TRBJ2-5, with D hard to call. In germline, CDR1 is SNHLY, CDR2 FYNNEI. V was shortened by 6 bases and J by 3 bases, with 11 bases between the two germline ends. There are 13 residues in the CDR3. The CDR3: CASSLRLKETQYF. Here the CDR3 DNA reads TGTGCCAGCAGCCTTAGACTCAAAGAGACCCAGTACTTC.

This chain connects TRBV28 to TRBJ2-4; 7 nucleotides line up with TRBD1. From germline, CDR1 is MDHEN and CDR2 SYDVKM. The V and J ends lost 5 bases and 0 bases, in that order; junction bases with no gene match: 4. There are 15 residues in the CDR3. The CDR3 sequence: CASSPGGIAKNIQYF. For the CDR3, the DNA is TGTGCCAGCAGTCCAGGGGGTATAGCCAAAAACATTCAGTACTTC.

CDR3 residues: CASSQRGTLSNEKLFF. CDR3 nucleotide sequence: TGCGCCAGCAGCCAGAGGGGCACACTTTCTAATGAAAAACTGTTTTTT. The chain employs TRBV4-1 and TRBJ1-4; perhaps TRBD1 as D (5 bases). With 3 bases removed from V and 3 bases from J, the gap between germline ends came to 14 bases. CDR3 size: 16 residues. Germline V gene data show CDR1 as MGHRA and CDR2 as YSYEKL.

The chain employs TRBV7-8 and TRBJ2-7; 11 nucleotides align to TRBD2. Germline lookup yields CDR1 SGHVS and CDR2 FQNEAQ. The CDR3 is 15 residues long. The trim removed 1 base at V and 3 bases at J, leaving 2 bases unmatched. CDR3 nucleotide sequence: TGTGCCAGCAGCTTAGTGGGGACTAGCGGCTACGAGCAGTACTTC. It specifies CASSLVGTSGYEQYF.

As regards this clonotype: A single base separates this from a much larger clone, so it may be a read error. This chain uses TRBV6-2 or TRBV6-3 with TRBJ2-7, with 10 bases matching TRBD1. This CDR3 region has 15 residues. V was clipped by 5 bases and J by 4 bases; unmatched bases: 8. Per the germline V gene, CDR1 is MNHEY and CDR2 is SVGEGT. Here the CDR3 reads CASSGSGQGIYEQYF. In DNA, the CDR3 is TGTGCCAGCAGTGGGTCGGGACAGGGGATTTACGAGCAGTACTTC.

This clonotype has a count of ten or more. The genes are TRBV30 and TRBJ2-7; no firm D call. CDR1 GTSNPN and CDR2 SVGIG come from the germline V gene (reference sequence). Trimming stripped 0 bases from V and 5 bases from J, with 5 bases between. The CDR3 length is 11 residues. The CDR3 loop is CAWSVENEQYF. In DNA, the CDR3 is TGTGCCTGGAGTGTTGAAAACGAGCAGTACTTC.

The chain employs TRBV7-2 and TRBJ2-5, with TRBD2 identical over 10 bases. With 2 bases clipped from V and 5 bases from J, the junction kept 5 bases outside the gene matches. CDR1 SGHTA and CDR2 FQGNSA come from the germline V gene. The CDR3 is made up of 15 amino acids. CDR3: CASSLQAGGKETQYF. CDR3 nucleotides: TGTGCCAGCAGCTTACAAGCGGGAGGGAAGGAGACCCAGTACTTC.

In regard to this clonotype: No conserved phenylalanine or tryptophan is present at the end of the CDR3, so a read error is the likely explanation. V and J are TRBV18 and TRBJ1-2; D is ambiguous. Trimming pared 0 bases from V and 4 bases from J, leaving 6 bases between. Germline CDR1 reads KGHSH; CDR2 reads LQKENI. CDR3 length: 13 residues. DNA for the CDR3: TGTGCCAGCTCACCACCGGGTCCCTATGGCTACACCCTC. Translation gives CASSPPGPYGYTL.

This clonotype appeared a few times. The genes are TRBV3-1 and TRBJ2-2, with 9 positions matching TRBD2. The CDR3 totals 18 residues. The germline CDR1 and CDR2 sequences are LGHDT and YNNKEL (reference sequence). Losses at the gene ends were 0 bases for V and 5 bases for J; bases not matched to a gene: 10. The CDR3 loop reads CASSQDSRGGEWTGELFF. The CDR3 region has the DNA TGTGCCAGCAGCCAAGATTCGCGGGGGGGCGAGTGGACCGGGGAGCTGTTTTTT.

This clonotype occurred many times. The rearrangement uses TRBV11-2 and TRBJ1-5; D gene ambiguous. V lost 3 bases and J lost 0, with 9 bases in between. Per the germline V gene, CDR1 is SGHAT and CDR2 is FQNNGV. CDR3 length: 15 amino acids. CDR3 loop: CASSLEPSSNQPQHF. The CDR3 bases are TGTGCCAGCAGCTTGGAACCATCTAGCAATCAGCCCCAGCATTTT.

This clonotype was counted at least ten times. Written as DNA, the CDR3 is TGTGCCAGCAGTGTCCGTCCGTCTGGTGAAGCTTTCTTT. Translated: CASSVRPSGEAFF. J is TRBJ1-1 and V is TRBV6-1; no reliable D call. This CDR3 comprises 13 residues. From germline, CDR1 is MNHNS and CDR2 SASEGT. Trimming stripped 4 bases from V and 7 bases from J, with 13 bases between.